The subject of this entry is one T cell receptor (beta chain). CD8 memory was a combination that joined CD45RO+ cells with CCR7-negative CD45RA+ TemRA cells. The data stem from a study of shared clonotypes between healthy human individuals. Replicate PCRs run on sorted subsets employed 200 ng DNA, 30,000 to 35,000 T cell genomes. Data came from immunoSEQ multiplex PCR; TCRdb stores just in-frame clones and leaves some out. This table has a few hundred thousand clones, around 96% appearing once. Sequencing used memory CD8+ T cells sorted from blood. Described subset: CD45RO+ cells pooled with CCR7-negative TemRA cells. The sequence was obtained from a man under 40 in good health.

The CDR3 sequence: CASSEMATDYGYTF. The DNA for the CDR3 is TGTGCCAGCAGTGAAATGGCTACGGACTATGGCTACACCTTC. The chain carries TRBV6-1 and TRBJ1-2; D is uncertain. The CDR3 extends over 14 amino acids. Trimming left V 2 bases short and J 3 bases short, with 10 bases between. Per germline, CDR1 MNHNS and CDR2 SASEGT.